The 5 T cell receptor beta chains reported below all come from one sample, sequenced in a study of T cells after yellow fever vaccination. TCRdb re-derived calls from the 5' RACE reads in MiXCR, one entry per CDR3 protein. Of 95,000 to 100,000 distinct CDR3 sequences in the sample, roughly 6% are singletons; the top ten hold over 40%. The material sequenced was CD8+ T cells sorted from PBMCs, taken 10 days after the yellow fever booster vaccination. All receptors derive from a man aged 18 to 29 who received the YFV17D yellow fever vaccine.

This clonotype is medium-sized (0.01 to 0.1%). V is TRBV9 and J is TRBJ1-1; D uncertain. Trimming removed 0 bases at V and 4 bases at J, with 7 bases between. Germline values: CDR1 SGDLS, CDR2 YYNGEE. This CDR3 spans 13 amino acids. CDR3 in DNA: TGTGCCAGCAGCGTAGGGACGGGCACTGAAGCTTTCTTT. It codes for CASSVGTGTEAFF.

This clonotype was seen a handful of times. The rearrangement uses TRBV5-1 and TRBJ2-7; 9 bases align to TRBD1. The CDR3 contains 14 residues. The V gene's germline CDR1 is SGHRS and CDR2 YFSETQ. With 5 bases clipped from V and 6 bases from J, the junction kept 9 bases outside the gene matches. The CDR3 coding sequence is TGCGCCAGCAGAATGGGACAGGGAATACGCGAGCAGTACTTC. Translating gives CASRMGQGIREQYF. Complete variable domain (other parts from reference TRBV5-1 and TRBJ2-7): KAGVTQTPRYLIKTRGQQVTLSCSPISGHRSVSWYQQTPGQGLQFLFEYFSETQRNKGNFPGRFSGRQFSNSRSEMNVSTLELGDSALYLCASRMGQGIREQYFGPGTRLTVT.

This chain uses TRBV12-3 or TRBV12-4 with TRBJ2-3; TRBD2 is a possible D gene (5 bases). CDR3 length: 17 residues. V lost 0 bases and J lost 4, with 17 bases in between. CDR3 residues: CASSLAPASFFSDTQYF. DNA for the CDR3: TGTGCCAGCAGTTTAGCGCCGGCTAGCTTTTTCTCAGATACGCAGTATTTT.

This clonotype was counted only a few times. The chain joins TRBV9 to TRBJ2-2; no clear D gene. Trimming pared 4 bases from V and 0 bases from J, leaving 16 bases between. Germline loops: CDR1 SGDLS, CDR2 YYNGEE. The CDR3 length is 17 residues. Here the CDR3 DNA reads TGTGCCAGCAGCACCCAGTTAAATGTCCCGAACACCGGGGAGCTGTTTTTT. The encoded protein is CASSTQLNVPNTGELFF.

This clonotype was counted many times. V usage is TRBV20-1 and J usage is TRBJ1-5; D gene ambiguous. CDR1 DFQATT and CDR2 SNEGSKA come from the germline V gene (reference sequence). The CDR3 totals 12 residues. V was trimmed by 2 bases and J by 4 bases, leaving 6 bases between them. The CDR3 nucleotides are TGCAGTGCTAGATCCGGTAATCAGCCCCAGCATTTT. Its protein product is CSARSGNQPQHF.